Shown below are 13 T cell receptor beta chains from a single sample sequenced in a study of CD8 T cells in ankylosing spondylitis. General study findings and limits: Characteristic, it appeared, of ankylosing spondylitis blood was a TCR beta motif of eight highly homologous variants.

One entry per CDR3 protein results from TCRdb running MiXCR on the 5' RACE reads. The sample includes 700,000 to 850,000 distinct CDR3 sequences, about 11% of them seen just once. No antigen has been assigned to these receptors. What was sequenced was blood, either unsorted or a sorted T cell fraction (not recorded which). The receptors here all came from a male donor with ankylosing spondylitis.

The V and J genes are TRBV6-2 or TRBV6-3 and TRBJ2-5; possibly TRBD2 for D (5 bases). The CDR3 has 14 amino acids. Between the trimmed V and J ends, which lost 8 bases and 2 bases, there was a span of 15 bases. Germline V lookup: CDR1 MNHEY, CDR2 SVGEGT. The CDR3 loop is CASSPEGPQETQYF. The DNA for the CDR3 is TGTGCCAGCTCCCCAGAGGGTCCTCAAGAGACCCAGTACTTC.

In DNA form, the CDR3 reads TGCAGTGCTACCTCTAGCGGGAGGTCCCATGAGCAGTTCTTC. Protein sequence: CSATSSGRSHEQFF. V and J are TRBV20-1 and TRBJ2-1; TRBD2 matches at 11 bases. V gave up 4 bases and J gave up 8 bases; unmatched junction bases: 7. This CDR3 has 14 amino acids. Germline CDR1 reads DFQATT; CDR2 reads SNEGSKA (reference sequence).

This clonotype has ten or more counts. J is TRBJ2-7 and V is TRBV29-1, with TRBD1 matching over 9 bases. This CDR3 has 13 residues. Germline CDR1 SQVTM, CDR2 ANQGSEA. V lost 4 bases and J lost 2; bases outside the gene matches: 3. CDR3 nucleotide sequence: TGCAGCGTTGGCGGGACAGGGACCTACGAGCAGTACTTC. This encodes CSVGGTGTYEQYF.

This clonotype was picked up a small number of times. This rearrangement joins TRBV7-9 to TRBJ2-5; 8 bases fit TRBD1. The CDR3 is 15 residues long. From germline, CDR1 is SEHNR and CDR2 FQNEAQ (reference sequence). V lost 5 bases to trimming and J lost 4 bases; unmatched junction nucleotides: 9. The CDR3 DNA is TGTGCCAGCAGCCGAGCAGGACAGGGAGGAGAGACCCAGTACTTC. This gives the protein CASSRAGQGGETQYF.

This clonotype showed up just a few times. The rearrangement uses TRBV2 and TRBJ2-7, with D tentatively TRBD1 (6 bases). Per germline, CDR1 SNHLY and CDR2 FYNNEI. CDR3 length: 12 amino acids. The V end was cut by 6 bases, the J end by 6 bases, with 12 bases between. DNA for the CDR3: TGTGCCAGCAGAGGGGACACGGCCGAGCAGTACTTC. Translation gives CASRGDTAEQYF.

This clonotype has at least ten counts. The chain is built from TRBV28 and TRBJ2-7; D gene ambiguous. Deletions cut 3 bases from V and 2 bases from J, with 14 bases between. The CDR3 consists of 15 residues. Germline CDR1 and CDR2: MDHEN and SYDVKM. The CDR3 region has the DNA TGTGCCAGCAGTTTGCTCCACGGGCGCCCCTACGAGCAGTACTTC. Residues: CASSLLHGRPYEQYF.

V and J are TRBV12-3 or TRBV12-4 and TRBJ2-5, with D unresolved. V lost 5 bases and J lost 4, with 14 bases in between. The CDR3 totals 14 residues. The chain's CDR3 is CASSRIREIETQYF. The CDR3 DNA reads as TGTGCCAGCAGTCGGATAAGGGAAATAGAGACCCAGTACTTC.

There are many counts of this clonotype. This chain connects TRBV5-1 to TRBJ2-3, with 10 nucleotides matching TRBD2. Germline-derived CDR1 and CDR2 are SGHRS and YFSETQ. Trimming took 0 bases from V and 2 from J; bases not matched to a gene: 6. CDR3 length: 17 residues. CDR3 region: CASSLALAGGLTDTQYF. The CDR3 DNA reads TGCGCCAGCAGCTTGGCCTTAGCGGGAGGACTCACAGATACGCAGTATTTT.

This clonotype occurred a few times. CDR3 nucleotide sequence: TGTGCCAGCAGTTTAGTGGAGGGAGGTGAGCAGTTCTTC. It translates to CASSLVEGGEQFF. The V call is TRBV28, the J call TRBJ2-1, with TRBD2 as a possible D gene (6 bases). There are 13 residues in the CDR3. V lost 2 bases and J lost 9, with 11 bases in between. Germline CDR1 is MDHEN and CDR2 is SYDVKM. Supplemented by reference TRBV28 and TRBJ2-1, the full variable domain reads DVKVTQSSRYLVKRTGEKVFLECVQDMDHENMFWYRQDPGLGLRLIYFSYDVKMKEKGDIPEGYSVSREKKERFSLILESASTNQTSMYLCASSLVEGGEQFFGPGTRLTVL.

J is TRBJ1-2 and V is TRBV7-8; the D gene is possibly TRBD1 (5 bases). The germline CDR1 and CDR2 sequences are SGHVS and FQNEAQ. This CDR3 is built from 14 residues. Trimming took 4 bases from V and 2 from J, leaving 11 bases between them. As DNA, the CDR3 is TGTGCCAGCAGCTCGGACGGGGGGAACTATGGCTACACCTTC. Protein: CASSSDGGNYGYTF. Based on the CDR3 plus reference TRBV7-8 and TRBJ1-2, the full variable domain is GAGVSQSPRYKVAKRGQDVALRCDPISGHVSLFWYQQALGQGPEFLTYFQNEAQLDKSGLPSDRFFAERPEGSVSTLKIQRTQQEDSAVYLCASSSDGGNYGYTFGSGTRLTVV.

The chain joins TRBV20-1 to TRBJ2-3; 12 nucleotides align to TRBD2. V shed 5 bases, J shed 3 bases, and the junction held 6 bases outside the gene matches. Germline V gives CDR1 DFQATT, CDR2 SNEGSKA (reference sequence). The CDR3 covers 15 residues. CDR3: CSAETSGSATDTQYF. CDR3 bases: TGCAGTGCTGAGACTAGCGGGAGTGCGACAGATACGCAGTATTTT.

In this sample, this clonotype turned up a few times. The rearrangement joins TRBV2 to TRBJ2-7; 7 bases fit TRBD1. Germline V gene sequence: CDR1 SNHLY, CDR2 FYNNEI. This CDR3 has 13 residues. The V segment lost 4 bases and the J segment 2 bases; nucleotides outside the gene matches: 2. CDR3 in DNA: TGTGCCAGCAGTGTCCAGGGGGCCTACGAGCAGTACTTC. Amino acid sequence: CASSVQGAYEQYF.

This clonotype came up once. V is TRBV6-1 and J is TRBJ2-2; 8 bases agree with TRBD1. With V trimmed by 5 bases and J by 7 bases, 6 bases remained unmatched. The CDR3 runs to 14 residues. In germline, CDR1 is MNHNS, CDR2 SASEGT. The CDR3, as DNA: TGTGCCAGCAGTCGCCAGGGGGCAGGCGGGGAGCTGTTTTTT. It codes for CASSRQGAGGELFF.